Following are 15 T cell receptor beta chains from one sample sequenced in a study of cytomegalovirus exposure and HLA in healthy donors. The primer mix had 60 Vbeta and 13 Jbeta primers. The assay was immunoSEQ multiplex PCR, and TCRdb's table has in-frame clones only and misses some. This sample yields some 100,000 clones, of which roughly 84% are seen a single time; about 2% belongs to the top ten. The sample consisted of PBMCs. The receptors come from a man aged 18 to 30 in good health and CMV-seronegative.

J is TRBJ2-7 and V is TRBV5-1; the match to TRBD2 covers 9 bases. Germline CDR1 is SGHRS and CDR2 is YFSETQ. Trimming removed 0 bases from V and 3 bases from J; junction bases left unmatched: 16. The CDR3 contains 19 residues. Written as DNA, the CDR3 is TGCGCCAGCAGCTTGGTCCGGACTAGCGCTCAATCTCCTTTCTACGAGCAGTACTTC. This translates into CASSLVRTSAQSPFYEQYF. Complete variable domain (other parts from reference TRBV5-1 and TRBJ2-7): KAGVTQTPRYLIKTRGQQVTLSCSPISGHRSVSWYQQTPGQGLQFLFEYFSETQRNKGNFPGRFSGRQFSNSRSEMNVSTLELGDSALYLCASSLVRTSAQSPFYEQYFGPGTRLTVT.

CDR3 DNA: TGTGCCAGCAGTTTTCCTCAGGGGGCTAGCAATCAGCCCCAGCATTTT. The encoded protein is CASSFPQGASNQPQHF. The V call is TRBV6-6, the J call TRBJ1-5; TRBD1 matches 8 bases. The CDR3 extends over 16 amino acids. Trimming cost V 4 bases and J 0 bases; bases outside gene matches: 5. CDR1 is MNHNY, CDR2 SVGAGI, per germline (reference sequence).

V gene TRBV30 combines with J gene TRBJ1-4; D may be TRBD1 (6 bases). Germline CDR1 GTSNPN, CDR2 SVGIG (reference sequence). The CDR3 sequence is 14 residues long. V lost 1 base and J lost 5, with 11 bases in between. CDR3 DNA: TGTGCCTGGAGTGATGGGGGCCAGAATGAAAAACTGTTTTTT. As protein: CAWSDGGQNEKLFF.

This rearrangement joins TRBV30 to TRBJ1-1, with D possibly matching TRBD1 (6 bases). Germline assignment: CDR1 GTSNPN and CDR2 SVGIG (reference sequence). This CDR3 has 15 residues. Trimming cost V 4 bases and J 1 base, with 16 bases left between them. The CDR3 loop reads CAWKRDNLPNTEAFF. The DNA for the CDR3 is TGTGCCTGGAAAAGGGACAATCTTCCGAACACTGAAGCTTTCTTT.

This sequence joins TRBV27 and TRBJ1-1; 7 positions agree with TRBD1. V was clipped by 5 bases and J by 0 bases; unmatched bases: 6. This CDR3 is 15 amino acids long. CDR1 is MNHEY and CDR2 is SMNVEV in the germline V gene (reference sequence). Here the CDR3 reads CASSRQDRMNTEAFF. The CDR3 DNA is TGTGCCAGCAGTCGACAGGACAGGATGAACACTGAAGCTTTCTTT.

The chain combines TRBV30 with TRBJ2-7, with 10 bases identical to TRBD1. The CDR3 covers 14 residues. Germline CDR1 and CDR2: GTSNPN and SVGIG (reference sequence). The J segment lost 7 bases and the V segment lost 1 base, leaving 7 bases of the junction unmatched. CDR3 amino acids: CAWSGDRGIGEQYF. The DNA of the CDR3 is TGTGCCTGGAGTGGGGACAGGGGAATAGGAGAGCAGTACTTC. Supplemented by reference TRBV30 and TRBJ2-7, the full variable domain reads SQTIHQWPATLVQPVGSPLSLECTVEGTSNPNLYWYRQAAGRGLQLLFYSVGIGQISSEVPQNLSASRPQDRQFILSSKKLLLSDSGFYLCAWSGDRGIGEQYFGPGTRLTVT.

V gene TRBV5-1 combines with J gene TRBJ2-3; 7 nucleotides line up with TRBD2. The CDR3 totals 16 residues. Trimming at V came to 0 bases and at J to 7 bases, leaving 11 bases not matched to a gene. CDR1 is SGHRS, CDR2 YFSETQ, per germline. This CDR3 reads CASSLGREGPPNTQYF. CDR3 bases: TGCGCCAGCAGCTTGGGAAGGGAGGGCCCTCCAAATACGCAGTATTTT.

The chain carries TRBV10-2 and TRBJ1-5, with D possibly being TRBD1 (6 bases). The length of the CDR3 is 13 residues. V lost 6 bases to trimming and J lost 1 base, with 7 bases between them. Germline V gene sequence: CDR1 WSHSY, CDR2 SAAADI. For the CDR3, the DNA is TGCGCCAGCAGCGGACAGAGCAATCAGCCCCAGCATTTT. Translating gives CASSGQSNQPQHF.

This rearrangement joins TRBV7-8 to TRBJ2-7, with 7 bases that match TRBD1. Germline trimming cut 5 bases from V and 0 bases from J; bases unmatched to any gene: 4. The CDR3 covers 14 residues. From germline, CDR1 is SGHVS and CDR2 FQNEAQ. The CDR3 nucleotides read TGTGCCAGCAGCCTCGGGACAGTCTCCTACGAGCAGTACTTC. Its protein product is CASSLGTVSYEQYF.

This rearrangement joins TRBV25-1 to TRBJ2-1; TRBD2 matches 9 bases. CDR3 length equals 17 residues. CDR1 is MGHDK and CDR2 is SYGVNS in the germline V gene. The junction had 11 bases not matched to a gene; V was cut back by 6 bases and J by 2 bases. CDR3 coding DNA: TGTGCCAGCAGGAAGGCGGGAGGGCTAAGTACCTACAATGAGCAGTTCTTC. It codes for CASRKAGGLSTYNEQFF.

The chain joins TRBV7-9 to TRBJ2-7, with 9 bases matching TRBD2. CDR1 is SEHNR, CDR2 FQNEAQ, per germline (reference sequence). Germline trimming cut 5 bases from V and 3 bases from J; bases unmatched to any gene: 8. The CDR3 has 15 residues. CDR3 sequence reads: CASSPGGLAIYEQYF. DNA of the CDR3: TGTGCCAGCAGCCCCGGCGGACTAGCGATCTACGAGCAGTACTTC.

The genes are TRBV2 and TRBJ1-2, with 8 positions matching TRBD1. V lost 5 bases, J lost 6 bases, and 14 bases stayed unmatched. Looked up from germline, CDR1 is SNHLY and CDR2 is FYNNEI. The CDR3 covers 16 residues. The CDR3 bases are TGTGCCAGCAGTCGGGGACAGGACCACGAAGGAAATGGCTACACCTTC. Translated: CASSRGQDHEGNGYTF.

This chain links TRBV19 with TRBJ1-2; 10 bases are shared with TRBD1. Losses at the gene ends were 5 bases for V and 6 bases for J; bases not matched to a gene: 12. The CDR3 sequence is 16 residues long. Germline V gene lookup returns CDR1 LNHDA and CDR2 SQIVND (reference sequence). The CDR3 sequence: CASSSGTGEWIHGYTF. In DNA, the CDR3 is TGTGCCAGTAGTTCCGGGACAGGGGAATGGATTCATGGCTACACCTTC.

The CDR3 region is CASSPRTSGPQETQYF. CDR3 in DNA: TGTGCCAGCAGCCCTCGGACTAGCGGGCCCCAAGAGACCCAGTACTTC. J is TRBJ2-5 and V is TRBV11-2; 11 bases line up with TRBD2. The CDR3 length is 16 residues. The germline CDR1 and CDR2 sequences are SGHAT and FQNNGV. V lost 5 bases, J lost 1 base, and 6 bases stayed unmatched.

The V call is TRBV11-2, the J call TRBJ1-1; 7 bases line up with TRBD1. This CDR3 is 14 amino acids long. Looked up from germline, CDR1 is SGHAT and CDR2 is FQNNGV. V shed 3 bases, J shed 7 bases, and the junction held 8 bases outside the gene matches. The CDR3 loop reads CASSFGQVSGEAFF. As DNA, the CDR3 is TGTGCCAGCAGCTTCGGACAGGTTAGCGGTGAAGCTTTCTTT.